What follows are 8 T cell receptor beta chains derived from one specimen sequenced in a study of OX40 agonist ivuxolimab in advanced cancers. Data came from immunoSEQ multiplex PCR; TCRdb stores just in-frame clones and leaves some out. The sample lists about 77,000 clones; 65% to 85% were seen once. The specimen comprised CD4+ or CD8+ T cells sorted from blood, sampled in a trial of the OX40 agonist ivuxolimab. The receptors stem from an adult with an advanced solid tumor such as melanoma, head and neck, liver or kidney cancer.

The genes are TRBV11-3 and TRBJ2-3, with 8 nucleotides matching TRBD2. The V gene end was trimmed by 10 bases and the J gene end by 0 bases; junction bases not matched to a gene: 6. The CDR3 spans 14 residues. Germline loops: CDR1 SGHNT, CDR2 YENEEA. The DNA for the CDR3 is TGTGCCACACAAATAGCGGGGAGCACAGATACGCAGTATTTT. It codes for CATQIAGSTDTQYF.

CDR3 nucleotides: TGCGCCAGTATGACAGGGGTACGTGGGGCCAACGTCCTGACTTTC. Protein: CASMTGVRGANVLTF. The V and J genes are TRBV5-1 and TRBJ2-6; 8 nucleotides align to TRBD1. The trim removed 8 bases at V and 3 bases at J, leaving 7 bases unmatched. The germline V gene has CDR1 SGHRS and CDR2 YFSETQ. The CDR3 contains 15 residues.

The chain couples TRBV19 to TRBJ2-1, with TRBD2 identical over 7 bases. The V gene end was trimmed by 3 bases and the J gene end by 6 bases; junction bases not matched to a gene: 11. The length of the CDR3 is 16 residues. In germline, CDR1 is LNHDA, CDR2 SQIVND (reference sequence). CDR3 in amino acids: CASSIGGLAGINEQFF. The CDR3 region has the DNA TGTGCCAGTAGTATCGGGGGGTTGGCGGGCATCAATGAGCAGTTCTTC.

This clone has only a few counts. The chain couples TRBV2 to TRBJ1-5; weak D call: TRBD1 (5 bases). This CDR3 comprises 14 residues. The V end was cut by 8 bases, the J end by 0 bases, with 11 bases between. Germline V gene lookup returns CDR1 SNHLY and CDR2 FYNNEI. This chain's CDR3 is CASLGTDSNQPQHF. The CDR3 nucleotides are TGTGCCAGCCTTGGGACGGATAGCAATCAGCCCCAGCATTTT.

This chain joins TRBV5-1 and TRBJ1-6; D is perhaps TRBD1 (5 bases). Deletions cut 4 bases from V and 7 bases from J, with 12 bases between. Per germline, CDR1 SGHRS and CDR2 YFSETQ. The CDR3 has 14 residues. CDR3 coding DNA: TGCGCCAGCAGCACCGGGGCCTTAAATTCACCCCTCCACTTT. It yields the protein CASSTGALNSPLHF.

The rearrangement uses TRBV7-2 and TRBJ1-4; D call uncertain. This CDR3 is 12 amino acids long. Trimming removed 3 bases at V and 12 bases at J, with 11 bases between. Germline CDR1 is SGHTA and CDR2 is FQGNSA. CDR3 sequence (DNA): TGTGCCAGCAGCTTTACCGAGCGGGAACTGTTTTTT. Translation gives CASSFTERELFF.

The chain employs TRBV5-1 and TRBJ2-5, with D possibly being TRBD2 (7 bases). Per the germline V gene, CDR1 is SGHRS and CDR2 is YFSETQ. This CDR3 region has 16 residues. Trimming shortened V by 7 bases and J by 5 bases, and 24 bases separated the two germline ends. The CDR3 sequence is CASGSGGWTATETQYF. Here the CDR3 DNA reads TGCGCCAGCGGCTCGGGGGGATGGACAGCGACGGAGACCCAGTACTTC.

The chain carries TRBV19 and TRBJ1-1; D is perhaps TRBD1 (6 bases). Per the germline V gene, CDR1 is LNHDA and CDR2 is SQIVND (reference sequence). The CDR3 has 14 residues. The V gene lost 6 bases and the J gene lost 6 bases, with 17 bases spanning the gap. CDR3 sequence reads: CASRAQGEGPEAFF. The CDR3 nucleotides read TGTGCCAGTAGGGCACAGGGCGAGGGTCCTGAAGCTTTCTTT.